The 28 T cell receptor beta chains in this list originate from one sample, sequenced in a study of T-cell reconstitution after alpha-beta-depleted transplantation in children. Unique molecular identifiers were used to barcode this TCRbeta library. One entry per CDR3 protein, called by TCRdb with MiXCR from the PCR reads. The table includes about 130,000 distinct CDR3 sequences, roughly 10% detected once. This specimen was PBMCs, mostly from graft donor cells, taken 180 days after TCRalphabeta/CD19-depleted stem cell transplant. The receptors derive from a girl less than two years old who had a stem cell transplant for combined immunodeficiency, so the T cells may come from the graft donor.

In its sample, this clonotype was seen a few times. The V and J genes are TRBV28 and TRBJ1-5, with 7 bases fitting TRBD1. This CDR3 has 17 amino acids. The germline V gene has CDR1 MDHEN and CDR2 SYDVKM. Trimming cost V 0 bases and J 3 bases; bases outside gene matches: 8. DNA for the CDR3: TGTGCCAGCAGTTTATGGGGGGGGACAGCCGACAATCAGCCCCAGCATTTT. Translation gives CASSLWGGTADNQPQHF.

This clonotype occurred a few times. This sequence joins TRBV9 and TRBJ2-6; D ambiguous. The CDR3 sequence is 15 residues long. The V and J ends lost 2 bases and 0 bases respectively, with 6 bases between them. Germline CDR1 is SGDLS and CDR2 is YYNGEE. In DNA form, the CDR3 reads TGTGCCAGCAGCGTGGACGCCTCTGGGGCCAACGTCCTGACTTTC. Amino acid sequence: CASSVDASGANVLTF.

The sample holds a few counts of this clonotype. The chain recombines TRBV9 with TRBJ2-2; 7 bases align to TRBD1. The CDR3 runs 16 residues. The junction had 8 bases not matched to a gene; V was cut back by 3 bases and J by 3 bases. The germline gives CDR1 SGDLS, CDR2 YYNGEE. CDR3 in DNA: TGTGCCAGCAGCGAACCACAGGGGTGGGACACCGGGGAGCTGTTTTTT. It translates to CASSEPQGWDTGELFF.

This clonotype was observed at least ten times. The chain has TRBV7-2 and TRBJ1-1; the D is unclear. V lost 2 bases to trimming and J lost 1 base, with 8 bases between them. The CDR3 extends over 14 amino acids. The germline V gene has CDR1 SGHTA and CDR2 FQGNSA. The DNA of the CDR3 is TGTGCCAGCAGCTTATCTGGGCGGAACACTGAAGCTTTCTTT. It codes for CASSLSGRNTEAFF.

In its sample, this clonotype was seen a few times. The chain combines TRBV4-3 with TRBJ2-2; D not resolved. Germline V gene sequence: CDR1 LGHNA, CDR2 YSLEER. The V gene lost 0 bases and the J gene lost 4 bases, with 9 bases spanning the gap. The CDR3 contains 15 residues. CDR3 sequence (DNA): TGCGCCAGCAGCCAAGAACACGGTAGCACCGGGGAGCTGTTTTTT. Translation gives CASSQEHGSTGELFF.

V usage is TRBV5-1 and J usage is TRBJ1-4; 8 nucleotides match TRBD1. Germline V lookup: CDR1 SGHRS, CDR2 YFSETQ. The CDR3 runs to 14 residues. The junction had 7 bases not matched to a gene; V was cut back by 4 bases and J by 8 bases. CDR3 in DNA: TGCGCCAGCAGCACCGGACAGGGAAACGAAAAACTGTTTTTT. Translation gives CASSTGQGNEKLFF. The whole variable domain, remainder taken from reference TRBV5-1 and TRBJ1-4, is KAGVTQTPRYLIKTRGQQVTLSCSPISGHRSVSWYQQTPGQGLQFLFEYFSETQRNKGNFPGRFSGRQFSNSRSEMNVSTLELGDSALYLCASSTGQGNEKLFFGSGTQLSVL.

This clonotype was seen many times. The chain links TRBV6-5 to TRBJ2-3; tentatively, D is TRBD2 (6 bases). The germline V and J ends were trimmed by 2 bases and 0 bases, with 6 bases remaining between them. Germline values: CDR1 MNHEY, CDR2 SVGAGI. The CDR3 is 14 residues long. CDR3 in DNA: TGTGCCAGCAGTTACGGGGGGAGCACAGATACGCAGTATTTT. It is translated as CASSYGGSTDTQYF.

The chain joins TRBV20-1 to TRBJ1-2; 7 bases are a match to TRBD1. This CDR3 has 14 amino acids. Germline V gene lookup returns CDR1 DFQATT and CDR2 SNEGSKA (reference sequence). Trimming took 1 base from V and 6 from J; bases not matched to a gene: 8. Written as DNA, the CDR3 is TGCAGTGCTAGAGGGCCCCGAGACAGGGATGGCTACACCTTC. Translated, it gives CSARGPRDRDGYTF.

Of note for this clonotype: A clone one base away is much larger, so this may be a read error. The CDR3 sequence is CASSLGVLIGEQFF. In DNA, the CDR3 is TGCGCCAGCAGCTTGGGGGTCCTGATAGGCGAGCAGTTCTTC. The chain links TRBV5-1 to TRBJ2-1; D is unresolved. The V end lost 0 bases, the J end lost 10 bases, and 14 bases lay between the germline ends. This CDR3 has 14 amino acids. Germline assignment: CDR1 SGHRS and CDR2 YFSETQ.

This clonotype came up a few times. Here the CDR3 reads CSAGWRETQYF. DNA of the CDR3: TGCAGCGCCGGCTGGAGAGAGACCCAGTACTTC. The J gene is TRBJ2-5, the V gene TRBV29-1; D gene ambiguous. The V and J ends lost 7 bases and 4 bases respectively, with 10 bases between them. The CDR3 contains 11 residues. Germline assignment: CDR1 SQVTM and CDR2 ANQGSEA.

The chain employs TRBV18 and TRBJ2-7; D possibly corresponds to TRBD2 (6 bases). This CDR3 comprises 14 residues. Germline V gene lookup returns CDR1 KGHSH and CDR2 LQKENI. V was clipped by 0 bases and J by 4 bases, with 10 bases between them. CDR3: CASSPPVGGYEQYF. The CDR3 DNA reads as TGTGCCAGCTCACCACCGGTCGGGGGTTACGAGCAGTACTTC.

This chain connects TRBV29-1 to TRBJ2-3, with a possible D match to TRBD2 (5 bases). Trimming stripped 7 bases from V and 0 bases from J, with 11 bases between. The CDR3 extends over 13 amino acids. Germline values: CDR1 SQVTM, CDR2 ANQGSEA. In nucleotides, the CDR3 is TGCAGCGGATTAGCGACTAGCACAGATACGCAGTATTTT. It specifies CSGLATSTDTQYF.

This clonotype was counted between two and nine times. J is TRBJ2-1 and V is TRBV12-3 or TRBV12-4, with D possibly TRBD2 on 6 matching bases. The CDR3 sequence is 15 residues long. The V end was cut by 3 bases, the J end by 1 base, with 10 bases between. CDR3 protein: CASSFAGYSYNEQFF. CDR3 coding DNA: TGTGCCAGCAGTTTCGCGGGGTATTCCTACAATGAGCAGTTCTTC.

This clonotype was picked up a small number of times. The V gene is TRBV20-1, the J gene TRBJ1-1, with 7 bases identical to TRBD1. Germline assignment: CDR1 DFQATT and CDR2 SNEGSKA (reference sequence). V gave up 5 bases and J gave up 0 bases; unmatched junction bases: 9. The CDR3 is made up of 15 amino acids. In nucleotides, the CDR3 is TGCAGTGCTCTACGGACAGGAGTAATGAACACTGAAGCTTTCTTT. Translating gives CSALRTGVMNTEAFF.

Ten or more counts support this clonotype. The V gene is TRBV30, the J gene TRBJ2-7, with D perhaps matching TRBD2 (5 bases). CDR3 length equals 13 residues. The V gene's germline CDR1 is GTSNPN and CDR2 SVGIG (reference sequence). Trimming took 0 bases from V and 3 from J, leaving 9 bases between them. CDR3 residues: CAWSVRGFYEQYF. CDR3 bases: TGTGCCTGGAGTGTAAGAGGGTTCTACGAGCAGTACTTC.

The table lists this clonotype with many counts. The chain combines TRBV20-1 with TRBJ2-1; tentatively, D is TRBD2 (6 bases). V shed 2 bases and J shed 4 bases, with 18 bases lying between them. Germline CDR1 and CDR2: DFQATT and SNEGSKA (reference sequence). CDR3 length: 16 residues. CDR3 residues: CSARPLRGLDYNEQFF. The CDR3 DNA is TGCAGTGCTAGACCTTTGCGGGGTTTAGATTACAATGAGCAGTTCTTC.

The sample holds a few counts of this clonotype. The chain uses TRBV21-1 and TRBJ1-1; the listed D gene, TRBD1, was not tested against the DNA. TRBV21-1 is designated a pseudogene. This CDR3 has 16 residues. The CDR3 sequence is CASRRSRQGAWTEAFF. Written as DNA, the CDR3 is TGTGCCAGCAGACGATCCCGACAGGGGGCATGGACTGAAGCTTTCTTT.

The gene calls are TRBV12-3 or TRBV12-4 and TRBJ1-6; TRBD1 is a possible D gene (5 bases). V lost 1 base to trimming and J lost 8 bases, with 12 bases between them. This CDR3 region has 15 residues. CDR3 sequence: CASSLGRGEDSPLHF. The CDR3 bases are TGTGCCAGCAGTTTAGGTCGGGGGGAGGATTCACCCCTCCACTTT.

This clonotype has only a few counts. The chain is built from TRBV6-5 and TRBJ1-4; a weak D match, TRBD1 (6 bases). Germline V gives CDR1 MNHEY, CDR2 SVGAGI. The CDR3 length is 16 residues. Trimming left V 1 base short and J 0 bases short, with 9 bases between. This CDR3 is CASSYLQGSTNEKLFF. DNA of the CDR3: TGTGCCAGCAGTTACTTACAGGGCTCAACTAATGAAAAACTGTTTTTT.

This clonotype was observed many times. The chain carries TRBV7-2 and TRBJ2-3; unclear D gene. The CDR3 totals 14 residues. Between the trimmed V and J ends, which lost 5 bases and 0 bases, there was a span of 9 bases. Looked up from germline, CDR1 is SGHTA and CDR2 is FQGNSA. DNA for the CDR3: TGTGCCAGCAGCCCGACTCATAGCACAGATACGCAGTATTTT. This translates into CASSPTHSTDTQYF.

At least ten counts were recorded for this clonotype. V and J are TRBV20-1 and TRBJ1-5; no clear D gene. Trimming took off 1 base at V and 0 bases at J, with 4 bases between the two ends. From germline, CDR1 is DFQATT and CDR2 SNEGSKA (reference sequence). The length of the CDR3 is 13 residues. CDR3 sequence: CSARGYSNQPQHF. The CDR3 bases are TGCAGTGCTAGAGGGTATAGCAATCAGCCCCAGCATTTT.

The chain combines TRBV27 with TRBJ2-2; D perhaps matches TRBD1 (6 bases). The CDR3 has 16 amino acids. The germline V gene has CDR1 MNHEY and CDR2 SMNVEV (reference sequence). Trimming took off 3 bases at V and 6 bases at J, with 17 bases between the two ends. The CDR3, as DNA: TGTGCCAGCAGTTTCGCAGGGGCTATCCGGGCCGGGGAGCTGTTTTTT. This encodes CASSFAGAIRAGELFF.

This clonotype was seen more than once but under ten times. J is TRBJ1-3 and V is TRBV9; D not certain. Per germline, CDR1 SGDLS and CDR2 YYNGEE. V lost 3 bases, J lost 2 bases, and 6 bases lay in between. This CDR3 spans 13 amino acids. The DNA of the CDR3 is TGTGCCAGCAGCGCCTTCCCTGGAAACACCATATATTTT. Protein product: CASSAFPGNTIYF. The whole variable domain, remainder taken from reference TRBV9 and TRBJ1-3, is DSGVTQTPKHLITATGQRVTLRCSPRSGDLSVYWYQQSLDQGLQFLIQYYNGEERAKGNILERFSAQQFPDLHSELNLSSLELGDSALYFCASSAFPGNTIYFGEGSWLTVV.

This CDR3 reads CSASRTSGGTYEQYF. CDR3 nucleotide sequence: TGCAGTGCTTCGCGGACTAGCGGGGGGACCTACGAGCAGTACTTC. The chain uses TRBV20-1 and TRBJ2-7, with TRBD2 identical over 14 bases. The J segment lost 2 bases and the V segment lost 5 bases, leaving 5 bases of the junction unmatched. CDR1 and CDR2 (germline): DFQATT, SNEGSKA (reference sequence). CDR3 length: 15 amino acids.

The chain links TRBV20-1 to TRBJ1-1; D may be TRBD1 (6 bases). V lost 5 bases, J lost 0 bases, and 19 bases lay in between. Germline CDR1 is DFQATT and CDR2 is SNEGSKA (reference sequence). The CDR3 consists of 16 residues. The CDR3 protein is CSADRWRGSMNTEAFF. The CDR3 region has the DNA TGCAGTGCTGACCGGTGGAGGGGGTCAATGAACACTGAAGCTTTCTTT.

This clonotype was detected only a few times. V is TRBV6-2 or TRBV6-3 and J is TRBJ2-1; TRBD1 is a possible D gene (6 bases). V was cut by 2 bases and J by 0 bases, with 14 bases left in between. The CDR3 covers 17 residues. From germline, CDR1 is MNHEY and CDR2 SVGEGT. CDR3 loop: CASSYAGVGFSYNEQFF. In nucleotides, the CDR3 is TGTGCCAGCAGTTACGCAGGGGTGGGATTCTCCTACAATGAGCAGTTCTTC.

The sample holds a few counts of this clonotype. The rearrangement uses TRBV12-3 or TRBV12-4 and TRBJ2-7, with a weak D call TRBD2 (5 bases). The ends were cut back, 3 bases at V and 2 bases at J, with 14 bases in the middle. The CDR3 runs to 15 residues. Here the CDR3 DNA reads TGTGCCAGCAGTTTCTCGGGGAAAAGGGCCTACGAGCAGTACTTC. It specifies CASSFSGKRAYEQYF.

This clonotype was observed a handful of times. This rearrangement joins TRBV6-5 to TRBJ2-5, with D tentatively TRBD2 (6 bases). In germline, CDR1 is MNHEY, CDR2 SVGAGI. The CDR3 loop spans 14 amino acids. V lost 2 bases to trimming and J lost 5 bases, with 12 bases between them. DNA of the CDR3: TGTGCCAGCAGTTACGTCCCAGGGAGGGAGACCCAGTACTTC. Residues: CASSYVPGRETQYF.